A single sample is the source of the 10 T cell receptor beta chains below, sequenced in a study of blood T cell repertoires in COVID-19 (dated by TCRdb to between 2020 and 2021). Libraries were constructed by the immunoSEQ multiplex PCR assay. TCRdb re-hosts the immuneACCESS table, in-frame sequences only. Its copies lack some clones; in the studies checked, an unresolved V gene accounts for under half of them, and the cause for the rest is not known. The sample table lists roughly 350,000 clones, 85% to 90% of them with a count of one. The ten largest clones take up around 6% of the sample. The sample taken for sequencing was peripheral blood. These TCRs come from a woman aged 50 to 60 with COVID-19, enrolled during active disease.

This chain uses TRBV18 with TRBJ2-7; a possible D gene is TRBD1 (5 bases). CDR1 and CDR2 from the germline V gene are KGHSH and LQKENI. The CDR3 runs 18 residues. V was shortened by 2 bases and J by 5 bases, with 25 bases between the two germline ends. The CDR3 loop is CASSPGAPTPIDRDEQYF. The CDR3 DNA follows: TGTGCCAGCTCACCAGGGGCACCCACGCCTATAGACCGAGACGAGCAGTACTTC.

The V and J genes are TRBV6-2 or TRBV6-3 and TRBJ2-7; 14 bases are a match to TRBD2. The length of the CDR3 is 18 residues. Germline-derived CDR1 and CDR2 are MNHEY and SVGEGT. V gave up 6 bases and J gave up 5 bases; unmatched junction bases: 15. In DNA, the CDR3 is TGTGCCAGCAGCACCCCGGCCGGGACTAGCGGGAGTCTGAACGAGCAGTACTTC. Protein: CASSTPAGTSGSLNEQYF.

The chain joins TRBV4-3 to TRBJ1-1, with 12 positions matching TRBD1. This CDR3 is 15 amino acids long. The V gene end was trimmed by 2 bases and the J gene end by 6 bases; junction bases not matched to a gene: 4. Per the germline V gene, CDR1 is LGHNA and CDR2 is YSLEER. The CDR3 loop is CASSQMGQGAAEAFF. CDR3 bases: TGCGCCAGCAGCCAAATGGGACAGGGGGCTGCTGAAGCTTTCTTT.

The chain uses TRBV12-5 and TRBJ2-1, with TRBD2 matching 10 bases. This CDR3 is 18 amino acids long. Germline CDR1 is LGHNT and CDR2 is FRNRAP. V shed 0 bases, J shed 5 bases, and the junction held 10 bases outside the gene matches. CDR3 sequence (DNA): TGTGCTAGTGGTTTGGTACTACTAGCGGGAACCTTAAACAATGAGCAGTTCTTC. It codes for CASGLVLLAGTLNNEQFF.

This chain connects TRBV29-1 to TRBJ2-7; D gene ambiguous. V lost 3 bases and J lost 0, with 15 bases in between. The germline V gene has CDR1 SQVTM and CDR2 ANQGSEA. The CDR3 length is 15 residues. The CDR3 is CSVDFRKESSYEQYF. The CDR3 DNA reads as TGCAGCGTTGATTTCAGAAAGGAGAGCTCCTACGAGCAGTACTTC.

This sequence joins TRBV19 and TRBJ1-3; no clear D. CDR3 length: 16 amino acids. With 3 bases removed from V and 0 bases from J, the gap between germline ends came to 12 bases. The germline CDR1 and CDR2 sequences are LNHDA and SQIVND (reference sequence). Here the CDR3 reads CASSIGLHSSGNTIYF. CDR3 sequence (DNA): TGTGCCAGTAGTATCGGTCTGCATAGCTCTGGAAACACCATATATTTT. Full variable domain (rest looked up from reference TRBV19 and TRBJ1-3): DGGITQSPKYLFRKEGQNVTLSCEQNLNHDAMYWYRQDPGQGLRLIYYSQIVNDFQKGDIAEGYSVSREKKESFPLTVTSAQKNPTAFYLCASSIGLHSSGNTIYFGEGSWLTVV.

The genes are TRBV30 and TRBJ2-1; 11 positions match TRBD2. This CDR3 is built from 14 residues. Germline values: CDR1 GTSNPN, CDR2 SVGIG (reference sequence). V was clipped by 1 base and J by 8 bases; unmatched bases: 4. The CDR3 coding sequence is TGTGCCTGGAGTGGTATAGCGGGAGGGGATGAGCAGTTCTTC. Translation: CAWSGIAGGDEQFF.

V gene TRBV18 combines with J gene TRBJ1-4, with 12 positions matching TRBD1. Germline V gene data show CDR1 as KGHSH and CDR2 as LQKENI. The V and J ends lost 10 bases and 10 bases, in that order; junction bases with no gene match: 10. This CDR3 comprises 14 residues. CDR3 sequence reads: CAIEEGQGAGKLFF. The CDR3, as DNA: TGTGCCATCGAGGAGGGACAGGGGGCCGGAAAACTGTTTTTT.

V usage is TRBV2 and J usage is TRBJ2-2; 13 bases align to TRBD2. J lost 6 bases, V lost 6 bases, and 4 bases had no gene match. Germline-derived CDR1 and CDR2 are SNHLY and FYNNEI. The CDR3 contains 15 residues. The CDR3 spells CASSETSGRAGELFF. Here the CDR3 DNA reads TGTGCCAGCAGCGAAACTAGCGGGAGGGCCGGGGAGCTGTTTTTT.

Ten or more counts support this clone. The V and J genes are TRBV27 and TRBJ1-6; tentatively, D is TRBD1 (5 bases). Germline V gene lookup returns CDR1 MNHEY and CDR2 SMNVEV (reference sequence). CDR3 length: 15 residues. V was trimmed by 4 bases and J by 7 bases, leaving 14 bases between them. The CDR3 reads CASSYGGARNSPLHF. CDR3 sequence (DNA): TGTGCCAGCAGTTACGGAGGGGCTCGCAATTCACCCCTCCACTTT.